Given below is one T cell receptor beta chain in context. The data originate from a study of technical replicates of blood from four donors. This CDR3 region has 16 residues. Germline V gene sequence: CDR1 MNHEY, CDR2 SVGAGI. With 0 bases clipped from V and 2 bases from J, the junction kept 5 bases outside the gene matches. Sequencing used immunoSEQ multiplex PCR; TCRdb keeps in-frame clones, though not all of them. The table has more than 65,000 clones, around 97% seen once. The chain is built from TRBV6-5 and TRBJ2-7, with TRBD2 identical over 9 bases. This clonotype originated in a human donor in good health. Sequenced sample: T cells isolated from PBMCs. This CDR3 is CASSYSRAGGPYEQYF. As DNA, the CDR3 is TGTGCCAGCAGTTACTCGCGAGCGGGAGGACCCTACGAGCAGTACTTC.